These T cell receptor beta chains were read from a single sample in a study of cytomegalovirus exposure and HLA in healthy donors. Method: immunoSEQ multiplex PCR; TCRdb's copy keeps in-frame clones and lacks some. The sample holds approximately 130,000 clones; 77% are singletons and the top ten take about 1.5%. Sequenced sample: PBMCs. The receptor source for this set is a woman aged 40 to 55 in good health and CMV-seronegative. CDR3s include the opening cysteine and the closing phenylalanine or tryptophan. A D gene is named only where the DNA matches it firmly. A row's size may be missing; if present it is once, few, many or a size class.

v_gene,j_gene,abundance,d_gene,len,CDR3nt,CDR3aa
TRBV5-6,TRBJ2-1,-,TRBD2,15,TGTGCCAGCAGCTTGGGACTAGCGGGGGGGGGAAAGCAGTTCTTC,CASSLGLAGGGKQFF
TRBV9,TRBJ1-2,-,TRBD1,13,TGTGCCAGCACCGCAGGGGGAAACTATGGCTACACCTTC,CASTAGGNYGYTF
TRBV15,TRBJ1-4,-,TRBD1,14,TGTGCCACAACCCGGGACAGGGTAAATGAAAAACTGTTTTTT,CATTRDRVNEKLFF
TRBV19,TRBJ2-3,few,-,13,TGTGCCAGTAGACTACAAAGCACAGATACGCAGTATTTT,CASRLQSTDTQYF
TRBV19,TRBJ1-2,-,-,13,TGTGCCAGTGTTGGTAACATGAACTATGGCTACACCTTC,CASVGNMNYGYTF
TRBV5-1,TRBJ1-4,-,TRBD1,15,TGCGCCAGCAGCTTGGACCAGGGGGCGGGTGAAAAACTGTTTTTT,CASSLDQGAGEKLFF
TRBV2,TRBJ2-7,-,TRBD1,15,TGTGCCAGCATCCTACCCCAGACAGGGGGAAACGAGCAGTACTTC,CASILPQTGGNEQYF
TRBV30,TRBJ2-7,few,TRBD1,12,TGTGCCTGGGGACAGGGGGCTTACGAGCAGTACTTC,CAWGQGAYEQYF
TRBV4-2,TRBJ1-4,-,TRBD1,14,TGTGCCAGCAGCCAACAGGGGGCTAATGAAAAACTGTTTTTT,CASSQQGANEKLFF
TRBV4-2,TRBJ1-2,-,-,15,TGTGCCAGCAGCCAGGACCGCATTAACAGGAGTGGCTACACCTTC,CASSQDRINRSGYTF
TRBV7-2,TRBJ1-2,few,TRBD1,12,TGTGCCAGCAGCCCCCACAGGGGAGGCTACACCTTC,CASSPHRGGYTF
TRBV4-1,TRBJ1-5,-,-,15,TGCGCCAGCAGCCAAGAGGTCGCGGGCAATCAGCCCCAGCATTTT,CASSQEVAGNQPQHF
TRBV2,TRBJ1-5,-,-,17,TGTGCCAGCAGTGAAAGTGTCAGGTTGAATAGCAATCAGCCCCAGCATTTT,CASSESVRLNSNQPQHF
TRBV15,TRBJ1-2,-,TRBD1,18,TGTGCCACCAGAGGCATTCGGGGTAAGGGGGCTAAGAACTATGGCTACACCTTC,CATRGIRGKGAKNYGYTF
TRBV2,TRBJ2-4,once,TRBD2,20,TGTGCCAGCAGTGAAGCCGCTGGACTAGCGGGGGGTTTGGCCAAAAACATTCAGTACTTC,CASSEAAGLAGGLAKNIQYF
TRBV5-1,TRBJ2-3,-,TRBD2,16,TGCGCCAGCAGCTTGGCCGGGACTAGTCAGACAGATACGCAGTATTTT,CASSLAGTSQTDTQYF
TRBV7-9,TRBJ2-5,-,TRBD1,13,TGTGCCAGCAGCCGCGACAGGGAAGAGACCCAGTACTTC,CASSRDREETQYF
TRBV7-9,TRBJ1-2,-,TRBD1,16,TGTGCCAGCAGCTTTACAGGGGTTAGGGGGAACTATGGCTACACCTTC,CASSFTGVRGNYGYTF
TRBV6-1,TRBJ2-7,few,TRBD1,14,TGTGCCGCCAGGGGGTCCGGGCTGGGCTACGAGCAGTACTTC,CAARGSGLGYEQYF
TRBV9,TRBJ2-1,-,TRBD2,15,TGTGCCAGCAGCTCGCGGGGGGACTCCTACAATGAGCAGTTCTTC,CASSSRGDSYNEQFF
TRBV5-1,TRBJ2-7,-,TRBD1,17,TGCGCCAGCAGCTTGTACACGGGACAGGGACAAACCTACGAGCAGTACTTC,CASSLYTGQGQTYEQYF
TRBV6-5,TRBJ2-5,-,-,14,TGTGCCAGCAGTTACCTTGCGGGGCTAGAGACCCAGTACTTC,CASSYLAGLETQYF
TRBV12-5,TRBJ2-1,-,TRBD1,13,TGTGCTAGTGGTTTGACGTCACAGGGGGAGCAGTTCTTC,CASGLTSQGEQFF
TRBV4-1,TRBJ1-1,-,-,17,TGCGCCAGCAGCCAAGCCCCCTCACAGGGTCTGTACACTGAAGCTTTCTTT,CASSQAPSQGLYTEAFF
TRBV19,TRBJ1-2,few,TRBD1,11,TGTGCCGGAGGGACAGGGGATGGCTACACCTTC,CAGGTGDGYTF
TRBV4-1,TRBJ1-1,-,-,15,TGCGCCAGCAGCCAACCCGCACAGAGGAACACTGAAGCTTTCTTT,CASSQPAQRNTEAFF
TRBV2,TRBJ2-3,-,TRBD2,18,TGTGCCAGCAGTGGTAACGGCGGGGGGACACTTAGCACAGATACGCAGTATTTT,CASSGNGGGTLSTDTQYF
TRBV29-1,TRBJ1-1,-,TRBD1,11,TGCAGCGTCAGGACAGGGGCTGAAGCTTTCTTT,CSVRTGAEAFF
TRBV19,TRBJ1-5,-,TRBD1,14,TGTGCCAGTAATTATGGGGCAGGGGGTCAGCCCCAGCATTTT,CASNYGAGGQPQHF
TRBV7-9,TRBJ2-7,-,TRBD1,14,TGTGCCAGCAGCTTAAGGACAGGGGGCGCCGAGCAGTACTTC,CASSLRTGGAEQYF
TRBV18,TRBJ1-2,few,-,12,TGTGCCAGCTCCCGAGGACTAAGTGGCTACACCTTC,CASSRGLSGYTF